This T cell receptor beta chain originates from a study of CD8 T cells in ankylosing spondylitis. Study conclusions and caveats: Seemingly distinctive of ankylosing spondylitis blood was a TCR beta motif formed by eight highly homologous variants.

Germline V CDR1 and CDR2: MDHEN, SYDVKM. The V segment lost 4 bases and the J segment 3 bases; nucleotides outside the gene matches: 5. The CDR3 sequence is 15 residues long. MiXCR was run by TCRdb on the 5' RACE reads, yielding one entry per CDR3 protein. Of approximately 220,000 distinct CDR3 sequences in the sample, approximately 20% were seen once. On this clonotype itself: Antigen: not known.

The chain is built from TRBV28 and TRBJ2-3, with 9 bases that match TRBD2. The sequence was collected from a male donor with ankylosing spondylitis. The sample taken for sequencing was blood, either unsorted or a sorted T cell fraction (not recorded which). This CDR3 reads CASSSLAGLTDTQYF. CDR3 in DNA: TGTGCCAGCAGTTCTCTAGCGGGATTGACAGATACGCAGTATTTT.